This T cell receptor beta chain stems from a study of identical twins. Study findings and constraints: Memory repertoires showed no such pattern, whereas abundant cord blood beta clonotypes carried fewer insertions. The authors noted that invariant MAIT and iNKT cells could partly confound zero-insertion analyses.

This clonotype was counted many times. Its antigen is not known. With 0 bases removed from V and 3 bases from J, the gap between germline ends came to 12 bases. Germline V CDR1 and CDR2: DFQATT, SNEGSKA (reference sequence). The CDR3 sequence is 14 residues long. Unique molecular identifiers were present on cDNA, and template switching added a universal primer site. TCRdb recomputed calls from the 5' RACE reads with MiXCR, one row per CDR3 protein. The sample has 570,000 or so distinct CDR3 sequences, roughly 9.9% seen once. The sample also formed part of further work on yellow fever vaccine responses in identical twins. That source notes: Twins reportedly had a vaccine T cell response that seemed partly convergent, partly personalized.

This clonotype was obtained from a woman younger than 35 in good health. Sequenced sample: PBMCs. V gene TRBV20-1 combines with J gene TRBJ2-7; possible D gene TRBD2, 6 bases. The CDR3 protein is CSARDPGVSYEQYF. The CDR3 coding sequence is TGCAGTGCTAGAGATCCGGGGGTTAGCTACGAGCAGTACTTC.